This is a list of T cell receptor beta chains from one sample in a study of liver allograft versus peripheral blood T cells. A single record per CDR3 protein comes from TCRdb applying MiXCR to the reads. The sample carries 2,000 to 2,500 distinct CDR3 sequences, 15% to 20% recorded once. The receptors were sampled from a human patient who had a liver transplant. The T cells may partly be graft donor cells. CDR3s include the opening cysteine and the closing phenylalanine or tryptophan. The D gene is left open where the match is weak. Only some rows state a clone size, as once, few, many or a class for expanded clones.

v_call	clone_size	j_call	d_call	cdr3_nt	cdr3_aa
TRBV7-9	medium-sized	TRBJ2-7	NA	TGTGCCAGCAGCTTTCTACAGTTCAACGAGCAGTACTTC	CASSFLQFNEQYF
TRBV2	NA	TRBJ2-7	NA	TGTGCCAGCAGTTTCGGGGGTAGTTTCGACGAGCAGTACTTC	CASSFGGSFDEQYF
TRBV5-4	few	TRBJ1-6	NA	TGTGCCAGCAGCTTGGATAATTCACCCCTCCACTTT	CASSLDNSPLHF
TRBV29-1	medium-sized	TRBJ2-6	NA	TGCAGCGTTGAAGAACTAGCCTCTGGGGCCAACGTCCTGACTTTC	CSVEELASGANVLTF
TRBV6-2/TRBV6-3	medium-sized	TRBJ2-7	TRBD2	TGTGCCAGCGGGGAGCGGGGAAACTTTCCCTACGAGCAGTACTTC	CASGERGNFPYEQYF
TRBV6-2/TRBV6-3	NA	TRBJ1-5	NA	TGTGCCAGCAGTTACTCTCAGGGTGTGTCGGAGGGGTATAGCAATCAGCCCCAGCATTTT	CASSYSQGVSEGYSNQPQHF
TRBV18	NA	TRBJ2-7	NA	TGTGCCAGCTCACCGGACAGCCCCGTGGGTCGGGAGCAGTACTTC	CASSPDSPVGREQYF
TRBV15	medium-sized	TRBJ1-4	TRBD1	TGTGCCACCAGACTTAACAGGGGAGCTAATGAAAAACTGTTTTTT	CATRLNRGANEKLFF
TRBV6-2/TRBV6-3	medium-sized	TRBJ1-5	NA	TGTGCCAGCAGTTACAATGGAGGGGGGGGTAGCAATCAGCCCCAGCATTTT	CASSYNGGGGSNQPQHF
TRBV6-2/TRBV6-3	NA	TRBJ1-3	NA	TGTGCCAGCACCGACGGGGGAATTATTGGGTCTGGAAACACCATATATTTT	CASTDGGIIGSGNTIYF
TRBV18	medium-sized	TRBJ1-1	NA	TGTGCCAGCTCACCAGGGACCAACACTGAAGCTTTCTTT	CASSPGTNTEAFF
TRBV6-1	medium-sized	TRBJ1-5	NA	TGTGCCAGCAGTGAAGCATTTCCGGGGCTCCGGCAGCCCCAGCATTTT	CASSEAFPGLRQPQHF
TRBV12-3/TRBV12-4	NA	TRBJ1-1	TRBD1	TGTGCCAGCAGTTCCACAGGGGGCACTGAAGCTTTCTTT	CASSSTGGTEAFF
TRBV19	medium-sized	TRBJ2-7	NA	TGTGCCAGTAGTATGGGTCGGCCGGAAGCCTACGAGCAGTACTTC	CASSMGRPEAYEQYF
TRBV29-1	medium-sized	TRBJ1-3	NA	TGCAGCGTTACAGGGTTGGGTGGAAACACCATATATTTT	CSVTGLGGNTIYF
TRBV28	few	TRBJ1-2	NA	TGTGCCAGCAGTGTGACAGATTTCTATGGCTACACCTTC	CASSVTDFYGYTF
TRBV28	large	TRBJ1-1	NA	TGTGCCAGCAGTTTACAGAACACTGAAGCTTTCTTT	CASSLQNTEAFF
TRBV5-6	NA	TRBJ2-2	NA	TGTGCCAGCACCAGGTGGATGACCTCGGGCACCGGGGAGCTGTTTTTT	CASTRWMTSGTGELFF
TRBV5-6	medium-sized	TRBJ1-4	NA	TGTGCCAGCAGCTTAAGGGACCTAGGGCTTGAAAAACTGTTTTTT	CASSLRDLGLEKLFF
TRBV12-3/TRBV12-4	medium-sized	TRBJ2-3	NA	TGTGCCAGCAGTTTCGGGACGGCGCTGAGGGGGTATTTT	CASSFGTALRGYF
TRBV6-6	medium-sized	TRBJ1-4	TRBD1	TGTGCCAGCAGCACAGGGGGGGCTAATGAAAAACTGTTTTTT	CASSTGGANEKLFF
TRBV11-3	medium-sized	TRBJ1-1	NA	TGTGCCAGCAGCTTAGGAGGGGTCAACACTGAAGCTTTCTTT	CASSLGGVNTEAFF
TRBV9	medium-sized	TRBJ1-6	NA	TGTGCCAGCAGGCGGGAGGGGAATTCACCCCTCCACTTT	CASRREGNSPLHF
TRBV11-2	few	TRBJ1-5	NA	TGTGCCAGCAGTCCCGAGGGTCATCAGCCCCAGCATTTT	CASSPEGHQPQHF
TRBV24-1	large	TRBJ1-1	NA	TGTGCCACCAGTGATCGGGTAGGGCTTGAAGCTTTCTTT	CATSDRVGLEAFF
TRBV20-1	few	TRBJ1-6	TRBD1	TGCAGTGCTCCTTACTGGACAGGAGGAAAGGCACCCCTCCACTTT	CSAPYWTGGKAPLHF
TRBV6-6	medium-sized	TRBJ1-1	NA	TGTGCCAGCAGACGGGTGAACACTGAAGCTTTCTTT	CASRRVNTEAFF
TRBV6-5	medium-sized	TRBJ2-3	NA	TGTGCCAGCAGTTCCGGAAGAGATACGCAGTATTTT	CASSSGRDTQYF